This passage covers 13 T cell receptor beta chains from one sample sequenced in a study of identical twins (dated by TCRdb to between 2015 and 2016). The library was produced with 5' RACE. This sample was sequenced with an Illumina HiSeq 2000. TCRdb reprocessing: public reads trimmed at Q25 with fastp, clones called with MiXCR, in-frame beta chains kept. Every distinct CDR3 protein forms one entry, paired with its most common genes and DNA. The sample has 450,000 to 650,000 distinct CDR3 sequences on record, nearly 15% of them singletons. The top ten hold around 0.4% of the sample. This sample was shared with a second study, whose subject was yellow fever vaccine responses in identical twins.

The sample consisted of CD4+ T cells sorted from blood. The receptors originated from a woman aged 18 to 35 in good health.

V gene TRBV5-4 combines with J gene TRBJ2-1; TRBD2 matches at 12 bases. Germline V gives CDR1 SGHNT, CDR2 YYREEE (reference sequence). Losses at the gene ends were 3 bases for V and 9 bases for J; bases not matched to a gene: 7. The CDR3 totals 15 residues. The CDR3 nucleotides are TGTGCCAGCAGCTCGCTAGCGGGGGGGCCAAGTGAGCAGTTCTTC. It codes for CASSSLAGGPSEQFF.

This chain links TRBV27 with TRBJ2-2; TRBD2 matches at 11 bases. V lost 4 bases, J lost 2 bases, and 3 bases stayed unmatched. Germline values: CDR1 MNHEY, CDR2 SMNVEV (reference sequence). CDR3 size: 16 residues. The CDR3 coding sequence is TGTGCCAGCAGTTGGGGGACTAGCGGCAACACCGGGGAGCTGTTTTTT. Its protein is CASSWGTSGNTGELFF.

This clonotype occurred many times. This chain links TRBV12-3 or TRBV12-4 with TRBJ1-3, with TRBD1 matching over 7 bases. This CDR3 has 15 amino acids. Trimming at V came to 7 bases and at J to 3 bases, leaving 9 bases not matched to a gene. Written as DNA, the CDR3 is TGTGCCAGCATTGGTGGCAGGGGGAATGGAAACACCATATATTTT. It yields the protein CASIGGRGNGNTIYF.

J is TRBJ2-6 and V is TRBV4-2; the match to TRBD2 covers 8 bases. Germline loops: CDR1 LGHNA, CDR2 YNFKEQ. Trimming cost V 4 bases and J 3 bases; bases outside gene matches: 14. This CDR3 is 19 amino acids long. This CDR3 reads CASSRLSGGAEGGANVLTF. Written as DNA, the CDR3 is TGTGCCAGCAGCCGGTTATCCGGGGGGGCCGAAGGTGGGGCCAACGTCCTGACTTTC.

This clonotype was counted a few times. The V gene is TRBV11-2, the J gene TRBJ1-2; D is undetermined. The CDR3 runs 12 residues. Trimming pared 1 base from V and 8 bases from J, leaving 8 bases between. Germline assignment: CDR1 SGHAT and CDR2 FQNNGV. CDR3 nucleotides: TGTGCCAGCAGCTTAGCTTCTTTAGGCTACACCTTC. Translated, it gives CASSLASLGYTF. Together with reference TRBV11-2 and TRBJ1-2, the CDR3 gives the full variable domain: EAGVAQSPRYKIIEKRQSVAFWCNPISGHATLYWYQQILGQGPKLLIQFQNNGVVDDSQLPKDRFSAERLKGVDSTLKIQPAKLEDSAVYLCASSLASLGYTFGSGTRLTVV.

V and J are TRBV7-9 and TRBJ2-3, with D unresolved. Trimming removed 10 bases from V and 2 bases from J, with 13 bases in between. Germline CDR1 is SEHNR and CDR2 is FQNEAQ (reference sequence). CDR3 size: 13 residues. CDR3 in DNA: TGTGCCACCCGAACGGACCCCACAGATACGCAGTATTTT. Encoded protein: CATRTDPTDTQYF.

This clonotype was picked up a small number of times. The gene calls are TRBV10-3 and TRBJ2-1; either TRBD1 or TRBD2 may supply D (5 bases each). Germline V gene data show CDR1 as ENHRY and CDR2 as SYGVKD. Trimming removed 7 bases from V and 0 bases from J, with 10 bases in between. This CDR3 has 14 amino acids. The CDR3 nucleotides are TGTGCCATCACCGGGACGGACTCCTACAATGAGCAGTTCTTC. Residues: CAITGTDSYNEQFF.

This clonotype was seen a handful of times. CDR3 nucleotides: TGTGCCAGCAGCGCCCGGGACAGGGGAGGAGAGACCCAGTACTTC. Translated, it gives CASSARDRGGETQYF. J is TRBJ2-5 and V is TRBV9, with 10 positions matching TRBD1. Trimming took 3 bases from V and 4 from J; bases not matched to a gene: 6. The germline CDR1 and CDR2 sequences are SGDLS and YYNGEE. The CDR3 covers 15 residues.

This clonotype was observed a handful of times. The V call is TRBV12-3 or TRBV12-4, the J call TRBJ2-7; D is uncertain. This CDR3 comprises 12 residues. Trimming removed 0 bases at V and 6 bases at J, with 6 bases between. The chain's CDR3 is CASSLASGEQYV. In DNA form, the CDR3 reads TGTGCCAGCAGTTTAGCATCGGGCGAGCAGTACGTC.

The rearrangement uses TRBV4-1 and TRBJ2-4, with D perhaps matching TRBD1 or TRBD2 (6 bases each). Trimming took off 3 bases at V and 1 base at J, with 25 bases between the two ends. The CDR3 sequence is 20 residues long. Germline CDR1 is MGHRA and CDR2 is YSYEKL. The CDR3 sequence: CASSHWGVSGGPLAKNIQYF. The DNA of the CDR3 is TGCGCCAGCAGCCACTGGGGGGTTTCCGGGGGCCCTCTGGCCAAAAACATTCAGTACTTC.

This sequence joins TRBV4-1 and TRBJ2-5; D might be TRBD1 or TRBD2, each matching 5 bases. The germline gives CDR1 MGHRA, CDR2 YSYEKL. The CDR3 runs to 17 residues. The V end lost 1 base, the J end lost 4 bases, and 19 bases lay between the germline ends. The CDR3 here is CASSQVRGTVGPETQYF. Here the CDR3 DNA reads TGCGCCAGCAGCCAAGTACGTGGGACGGTGGGGCCAGAGACCCAGTACTTC.

This clonotype appeared a few times. This chain links TRBV20-1 with TRBJ2-6; 8 bases map to TRBD1. The CDR3 contains 14 residues. Trimming took 6 bases from V and 3 from J; bases not matched to a gene: 4. Looked up from germline, CDR1 is DFQATT and CDR2 is SNEGSKA (reference sequence). The chain's CDR3 is CSAPTGVGANVLTF. The CDR3 DNA reads TGCAGTGCCCCGACAGGGGTTGGGGCCAACGTCCTGACTTTC.

In this sample, this clonotype turned up many times. The V gene is TRBV29-1, the J gene TRBJ2-1; 8 bases agree with TRBD1. This CDR3 has 14 amino acids. The junction had 7 bases not matched to a gene; V was cut back by 4 bases and J by 5 bases. Germline values: CDR1 SQVTM, CDR2 ANQGSEA. Here the CDR3 DNA reads TGCAGCGTTGGTGGGGACAGGACACACAATGAGCAGTTCTTC. This sequence encodes CSVGGDRTHNEQFF.